This TCR beta chain was captured by sequencing in a study of molecular identifiers for immune sequencing clone quantification. Study-wide results and caveats: Clones above 20 RNA copies contained over 98% of effector molecules and under 1% of naive molecules.

Sorted cells numbering roughly 19,000 to 1,000,000, with 10%, 30% or 50% RNA, yielded the naive CD8 libraries. TCRdb reanalysed the PCR reads using MiXCR and keeps one entry per CDR3 protein. The repertoire holds approximately 500,000 distinct CDR3 sequences, 25% seen once, with roughly 0.79% in the top ten. Concerning this clonotype: Its specificity is not known.

Sequencing was carried out using naive CD8+ T cells from blood, with Jurkat cell RNA spiked in. This sample's subset: FACS-sorted CD8+CD4-CCR7+CD45RA+ naive T cells. The sequence was obtained from a human donor in good health. Some libraries in this study had Jurkat cell RNA spiked in.

The DNA of the CDR3 is TGTGCCAGCAGCCAACACCGCGCTGGGGGCACTGAAGCTTTCTTT. It codes for CASSQHRAGGTEAFF. This chain connects TRBV3-1 to TRBJ1-1; a possible D gene is TRBD1 (5 bases). The CDR3 has 15 amino acids. Germline CDR1 and CDR2: LGHDT and YNNKEL (reference sequence). The V end lost 2 bases, the J end lost 4 bases, and 14 bases lay between the germline ends.